Below, 16 T cell receptor beta chains from the same sample are listed, as sequenced in a study of T cells in Graves' hyperthyroidism and ophthalmopathy. TCR beta CDR3 regions were amplified from RNA. With the HTBI primer set, the TCR CDR3 went through a first round of RT-PCR. Using its own MiXCR run on the multiplex PCR reads, TCRdb lists one record per CDR3 protein. The repertoire consists of around 400,000 distinct CDR3 sequences, with under 15% occurring once and the leading ten covering roughly 8.3%. Material for sequencing was blood. These receptors came from a woman between 18 and 29 years old with Graves' hyperthyroidism.

The CDR3 DNA follows: TGTGCCAGCGGCCCAATACCGGGACAGGGTGGAGCTTTCTTT. Protein sequence: CASGPIPGQGGAFF. The chain recombines TRBV14 with TRBJ1-1; 9 bases agree with TRBD1. The CDR3 covers 14 residues. Germline loops: CDR1 SGHDN, CDR2 FVKESK. Trimming removed 8 bases from V and 10 bases from J; junction bases left unmatched: 14.

This clonotype showed up many times. The rearrangement joins TRBV11-2 to TRBJ2-7; no clear D. The germline CDR1 and CDR2 sequences are SGHAT and FQNNGV. CDR3 length: 14 residues. The V end lost 4 bases, the J end lost 4 bases, and 14 bases lay between the germline ends. The CDR3 nucleotides are TGTGCCAGCAGCTCCCTTCATATGATTTACGAGCAGTACTTC. Its translation is CASSSLHMIYEQYF.

This clonotype was observed a few times. V and J are TRBV5-6 and TRBJ1-1, with 7 bases matching TRBD1. In germline, CDR1 is SGHDT, CDR2 YYEEEE. The CDR3 length is 16 residues. V shed 3 bases, J shed 1 base, and the junction held 9 bases outside the gene matches. The DNA of the CDR3 is TGTGCCAGCAGCTACTACAGGGGTATAACGAACACTGAAGCTTTCTTT. Its translation: CASSYYRGITNTEAFF.

This clonotype was picked up many times. The genes are TRBV9 and TRBJ1-1; no clear D. Germline assignment: CDR1 SGDLS and CDR2 YYNGEE. This CDR3 comprises 14 residues. With 1 base removed from V and 1 base from J, the gap between germline ends came to 8 bases. CDR3 loop: CASSVKGQNTEAFF. The CDR3 nucleotides are TGTGCCAGCAGCGTAAAGGGCCAGAACACTGAAGCTTTCTTT.

This clonotype has a count of ten or more. CDR3 DNA: TGCGCCAGCAGCTTGGGAGGTCCGGGGGAGACCCAGTACTTC. Residues: CASSLGGPGETQYF. The V and J genes are TRBV5-1 and TRBJ2-5, with D perhaps matching TRBD2 (5 bases). CDR1 is SGHRS, CDR2 YFSETQ, per germline. The CDR3 has 14 residues. V was pared by 0 bases and J by 5 bases, with 11 bases between.

This clonotype was counted at least ten times. The chain has TRBV7-8 and TRBJ2-1; 8 bases are a match to TRBD2. The CDR3 sequence is 14 residues long. The V gene end was trimmed by 2 bases and the J gene end by 8 bases; junction bases not matched to a gene: 5. Germline V CDR1 and CDR2: SGHVS, FQNEAQ. CDR3 bases: TGTGCCAGCAGCTTACGGGAGGGTAGGTATGAGCAGTTCTTC. Residues: CASSLREGRYEQFF.

This clonotype was recorded many times. V gene TRBV28 combines with J gene TRBJ1-2, with unresolved D. Trimming took off 5 bases at V and 4 bases at J, with 14 bases between the two ends. Germline CDR1 is MDHEN and CDR2 is SYDVKM. The CDR3 totals 14 residues. CDR3 protein: CASSPIPDSYGYTF. CDR3 sequence (DNA): TGTGCCAGCAGTCCCATTCCCGACTCCTATGGCTACACCTTC.

V usage is TRBV19 and J usage is TRBJ2-1; 9 positions agree with TRBD1. The length of the CDR3 is 14 residues. In germline, CDR1 is LNHDA, CDR2 SQIVND (reference sequence). V dropped 7 bases and J dropped 5; count of bases not matched to a gene: 6. CDR3 sequence (DNA): TGTGCCAGTAAAAGGGACAGGGCCAACAATGAGCAGTTCTTC. Translated: CASKRDRANNEQFF. The full variable domain, its missing parts supplied by reference TRBV19 and TRBJ2-1, is DGGITQSPKYLFRKEGQNVTLSCEQNLNHDAMYWYRQDPGQGLRLIYYSQIVNDFQKGDIAEGYSVSREKKESFPLTVTSAQKNPTAFYLCASKRDRANNEQFFGPGTRLTVL.

Ten or more counts support this clonotype. The CDR3 here is CSARARRREGREQYF. DNA of the CDR3: TGCAGTGCTAGGGCCAGGCGGCGGGAGGGGCGCGAGCAGTACTTC. The gene calls are TRBV20-1 and TRBJ2-7; 9 nucleotides align to TRBD2. Germline lookup yields CDR1 DFQATT and CDR2 SNEGSKA (reference sequence). Trimming at V came to 3 bases and at J to 6 bases, leaving 12 bases not matched to a gene. The CDR3 consists of 15 residues.

Here the CDR3 DNA reads TGCAGCGTGGGGGGGACTAGCGGGAGTGTAGGATCCGGGGAGCTGTTTTTT. Protein product: CSVGGTSGSVGSGELFF. This chain uses TRBV29-1 with TRBJ2-2; 14 bases are a match to TRBD2. This CDR3 contains 17 residues. The V segment lost 6 bases and the J segment 6 bases; nucleotides outside the gene matches: 12. Looked up from germline, CDR1 is SQVTM and CDR2 is ANQGSEA.

In this sample, this clonotype turned up many times. The chain combines TRBV7-2 with TRBJ1-1; 7 bases agree with TRBD1. CDR1 and CDR2 from the germline V gene are SGHTA and FQGNSA. J lost 7 bases, V lost 0 bases, and 2 bases had no gene match. The CDR3 totals 13 residues. CDR3 nucleotide sequence: TGTGCCAGCAGCTTAGCAGGGGGCGTTGAAGCTTTCTTT. As protein: CASSLAGGVEAFF.

The chain combines TRBV4-2 with TRBJ1-6; 10 bases agree with TRBD1. CDR1 LGHNA and CDR2 YNFKEQ come from the germline V gene. This CDR3 contains 17 residues. J lost 5 bases, V lost 4 bases, and 8 bases had no gene match. The CDR3 coding sequence is TGTGCCAGCAGCCGAGATCATGGGACAGGGGATAATTCACCCCTCCACTTT. Residues: CASSRDHGTGDNSPLHF.

This clonotype came up many times. The V gene is TRBV28, the J gene TRBJ1-2, with a possible D match to TRBD1 (5 bases). Germline V gene sequence: CDR1 MDHEN, CDR2 SYDVKM. Deletions cut 7 bases from V and 6 bases from J, with 12 bases between. The CDR3 runs 12 residues. The CDR3 sequence: CASTAGTHGYTF. The CDR3 DNA reads as TGTGCCAGCACAGCAGGGACCCATGGCTACACCTTC.

This clonotype was seen a handful of times. J is TRBJ1-2 and V is TRBV5-1, with D possibly matching TRBD1 (6 bases). This CDR3 is 15 amino acids long. The germline V gene encodes CDR1 SGHRS and CDR2 YFSETQ. The V end lost 4 bases, the J end lost 1 base, and 14 bases lay between the germline ends. The CDR3 loop reads CASSPGTHINYGYTF. The DNA for the CDR3 is TGCGCCAGCAGCCCCGGGACACACATTAACTATGGCTACACCTTC.

A note on this clonotype: The junction departs from the called germline gene at one end, perhaps through a read error. The V and J genes are TRBV20-1 and TRBJ2-5; D gene unclear. CDR1 is DFQATT, CDR2 SNEGSKA, per germline (reference sequence). The CDR3 sequence is 14 residues long. The CDR3 loop reads CSARKKYLQETRYF. The CDR3 DNA is TGCAGTGCTAGAAAAAAGTACTTACAAGAGACCCGGTACTTC.

The chain recombines TRBV14 with TRBJ2-7; TRBD2 matches at 10 bases. The length of the CDR3 is 15 residues. The germline V gene encodes CDR1 SGHDN and CDR2 FVKESK. With 4 bases clipped from V and 4 bases from J, the junction kept 7 bases outside the gene matches. CDR3 in amino acids: CASSLSSGGQYEQYF. The CDR3 DNA reads TGTGCCAGCAGCCTTTCTAGCGGGGGCCAATACGAGCAGTACTTC.